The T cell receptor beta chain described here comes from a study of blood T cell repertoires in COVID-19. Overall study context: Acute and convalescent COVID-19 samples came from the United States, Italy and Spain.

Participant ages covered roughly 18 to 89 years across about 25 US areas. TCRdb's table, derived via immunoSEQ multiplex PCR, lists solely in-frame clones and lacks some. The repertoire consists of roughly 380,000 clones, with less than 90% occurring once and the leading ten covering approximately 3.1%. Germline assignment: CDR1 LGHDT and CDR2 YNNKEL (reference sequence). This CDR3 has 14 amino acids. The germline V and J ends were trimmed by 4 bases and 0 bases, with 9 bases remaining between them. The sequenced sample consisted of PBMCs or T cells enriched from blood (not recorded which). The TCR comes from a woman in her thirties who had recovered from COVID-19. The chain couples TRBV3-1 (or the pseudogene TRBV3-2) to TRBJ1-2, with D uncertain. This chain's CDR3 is CASSRVEANYGYTF. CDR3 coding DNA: TGTGCCAGCAGCCGGGTGGAGGCTAACTATGGCTACACCTTC.